The 5 T cell receptor beta chains given below trace back to one sample, sequenced in a study of CD8 T cells in ankylosing spondylitis. TCRdb passed the 5' RACE reads through MiXCR, listing each CDR3 protein once. The repertoire has roughly 130,000 distinct CDR3 sequences, approximately 14% of them found once; the top ten carry under 3%. Source material: blood, either unsorted or a sorted T cell fraction (not recorded which). The receptor set was obtained from a female donor with ankylosing spondylitis or in good health (not recorded which).

The sample holds many counts of this clonotype. The chain is built from TRBV28 and TRBJ2-1; the D is unclear. This CDR3 spans 12 amino acids. V lost 7 bases to trimming and J lost 4 bases, with 8 bases between them. Germline values: CDR1 MDHEN, CDR2 SYDVKM. The CDR3 is CASTRGYNEQFF. In DNA, the CDR3 is TGTGCCAGCACCCGAGGTTACAATGAGCAGTTCTTC. Full variable domain (remainder filled in from reference TRBV28 and TRBJ2-1): DVKVTQSSRYLVKRTGEKVFLECVQDMDHENMFWYRQDPGLGLRLIYFSYDVKMKEKGDIPEGYSVSREKKERFSLILESASTNQTSMYLCASTRGYNEQFFGPGTRLTVL.

With regard to this clonotype: This could be a read error, since a much larger clone is one nucleotide away. The genes are TRBV5-1 and TRBJ2-3, with 7 nucleotides matching TRBD2. The CDR3 consists of 15 residues. Germline CDR1 reads SGHRS; CDR2 reads YFSETQ. Trimming removed 7 bases from V and 3 bases from J; junction bases left unmatched: 11. The CDR3 bases are TGCGCCAGCCGACACTGGGGACTAACAACAGATACGCAGTATTTT. Amino acid sequence: CASRHWGLTTDTQYF.

This clonotype appeared a few times. At one end, the junction sequence differs from germline, possibly due to a read error. The rearrangement joins TRBV7-7 to TRBJ2-2; TRBD2 might be the D (6 bases). This CDR3 is 15 amino acids long. CDR1 is SSHAT and CDR2 is FNYEAQ in the germline V gene (reference sequence). The CDR3 DNA sequence: TGTGCTAGCAGCTTAGCAATCGGGAGCACCGGGGAGCTGTTTTTT. Translating it yields CASSLAIGSTGELFF.

The chain joins TRBV20-1 to TRBJ1-4, with D maybe TRBD1 (6 bases). V lost 6 bases and J lost 4, with 18 bases in between. Germline lookup yields CDR1 DFQATT and CDR2 SNEGSKA (reference sequence). This CDR3 contains 15 residues. The CDR3 region is CSASRGGPGNEKLFF. CDR3 nucleotide sequence: TGCAGTGCCAGCCGGGGGGGGCCTGGTAATGAAAAACTGTTTTTT.

This clonotype was seen many times. The gene calls are TRBV12-3 or TRBV12-4 and TRBJ2-1, with 11 bases that match TRBD1. J lost 1 base, V lost 5 bases, and 1 base had no gene match. The length of the CDR3 is 15 residues. The CDR3 DNA is TGTGCCAGCAGTCGGGACAGGGGGTCCTACAATGAGCAGTTCTTC. Its translation is CASSRDRGSYNEQFF.